The 20 T cell receptor beta chains reported below all come from one sample, sequenced in a study of T cell responses to AZD1222 COVID-19 vaccine (dated by TCRdb to the early 2020s). Library method: the immunoSEQ multiplex PCR assay. This is the immuneACCESS table as TCRdb keeps it, with only in-frame sequences that have V and J called. A part of the clones is gone; compared with another copy, unresolved V genes explain less than half, and the rest is unexplained. This sample holds tens of thousands of clones; nearly 85% were observed only once. Of the sample, roughly half falls within the top ten clones. The sample's time point, from its label and the paper: baseline before first vaccination. The sequences come from peripheral blood, collected on day 0 of AZD1222 vaccination. These receptors came from an adult in good health.

The chain links TRBV5-6 to TRBJ1-5, with D perhaps TRBD1 (5 bases). The V and J ends lost 0 bases and 0 bases respectively, with 7 bases between them. The CDR3 sequence is 15 residues long. Germline V CDR1 and CDR2: SGHDT, YYEEEE. CDR3 nucleotides: TGTGCCAGCAGCTTGGGAGGGACTAGCAATCAGCCCCAGCATTTT. Protein sequence: CASSLGGTSNQPQHF.

This sequence joins TRBV12-2 and TRBJ2-7. TRBV12-2 is classified as a pseudogene. The CDR3 runs 16 residues. CDR3 DNA: TGTGCAAGTCGCTTAGGAGGGGTTTGGACCTCCTACGAGCAGTACTTC. Translation gives CASRLGGVWTSYEQYF.

The rearrangement uses TRBV19 and TRBJ2-7; D is unclear. V shed 1 base and J shed 3 bases, with 13 bases lying between them. In germline, CDR1 is LNHDA, CDR2 SQIVND (reference sequence). The CDR3 is 15 residues long. The CDR3 is CASSIALSPYYEQYF. CDR3 sequence (DNA): TGTGCCAGTAGTATAGCCCTGTCACCCTACTACGAGCAGTACTTC.

CDR3 residues: CASSPDRGGGNQPQHF. CDR3 coding DNA: TGTGCCAGCTCACCCGACAGGGGGGGCGGCAATCAGCCCCAGCATTTT. The genes are TRBV18 and TRBJ1-5; 9 bases match TRBD1. CDR3 length: 16 residues. The germline V gene encodes CDR1 KGHSH and CDR2 LQKENI. V gave up 3 bases and J gave up 2 bases; unmatched junction bases: 5.

V gene TRBV29-1 combines with J gene TRBJ1-4; 12 bases line up with TRBD1. V lost 5 bases, J lost 7 bases, and 8 bases stayed unmatched. The CDR3 length is 15 residues. Germline CDR1 SQVTM, CDR2 ANQGSEA. For the CDR3, the DNA is TGCAGCGTTATCGGGACAGGGGGCCGGAGTGAAAAACTGTTTTTT. It is translated as CSVIGTGGRSEKLFF.

The chain uses TRBV2 and TRBJ1-5; D unclear. CDR3 size: 13 residues. Germline CDR1 is SNHLY and CDR2 is FYNNEI. V shed 5 bases and J shed 2 bases, with 7 bases lying between them. The CDR3 nucleotides are TGTGCCAGCAGTAAGGGTGGCAATCAGCCCCAGCATTTT. It encodes CASSKGGNQPQHF.

The chain uses TRBV3-1 (or the pseudogene TRBV3-2) and TRBJ2-5, with 8 bases matching TRBD2. V gave up 0 bases and J gave up 9 bases; unmatched junction bases: 18. This CDR3 has 18 residues. Germline V gene sequence: CDR1 LGHDT, CDR2 YNNKEL (reference sequence). The CDR3: CASSQDGAGEGKRGAQYF. In nucleotides, the CDR3 is TGTGCCAGCAGCCAAGATGGAGCGGGAGAGGGCAAGAGAGGGGCCCAGTACTTC.

This chain uses TRBV5-4 with TRBJ1-6, with 9 positions matching TRBD1. In germline, CDR1 is SGHNT, CDR2 YYREEE (reference sequence). The CDR3 runs to 16 residues. V shed 0 bases and J 9 bases; nucleotides not matched to a gene: 7. The CDR3 nucleotides are TGTGCCAGCAGCTTGGGCTACAGGGGGCAGGGTTCACCCCTCCACTTT. Protein sequence: CASSLGYRGQGSPLHF.

The gene calls are TRBV6-5 and TRBJ1-3; the match to TRBD1 covers 7 bases. In germline, CDR1 is MNHEY, CDR2 SVGAGI. The V segment lost 0 bases and the J segment 3 bases; nucleotides outside the gene matches: 5. This CDR3 region has 16 residues. Here the CDR3 reads CASSYSPTGLGNTIYF. CDR3 nucleotide sequence: TGTGCCAGCAGTTACTCACCGACAGGGCTTGGAAACACCATATATTTT.

The V and J genes are TRBV24-1 and TRBJ2-3, with D uncertain. The CDR3 sequence is 18 residues long. Deletions cut 4 bases from V and 3 bases from J, with 22 bases between. CDR1 and CDR2 (germline): KGHDR, SFDVKD. The CDR3 region is CATSDRPRSRLGTDTQYF. The CDR3 DNA follows: TGTGCCACCAGTGACCGCCCCAGGTCGAGGCTTGGAACAGATACGCAGTATTTT.

V usage is TRBV28 and J usage is TRBJ2-5, with no clear D. The germline V and J ends were trimmed by 3 bases and 0 bases, with 14 bases remaining between them. The CDR3 sequence is 16 residues long. Germline V gene data show CDR1 as MDHEN and CDR2 as SYDVKM. The CDR3 nucleotides are TGTGCCAGCAGTTTGGTCGGGCTGGGCCACCAAGAGACCCAGTACTTC. It encodes CASSLVGLGHQETQYF.

V gene TRBV2 combines with J gene TRBJ2-7, with D tentatively TRBD1 or TRBD2 (6 bases each). Between the trimmed V and J ends, which lost 3 bases and 3 bases, there was a span of 12 bases. The CDR3 runs to 14 residues. Germline lookup yields CDR1 SNHLY and CDR2 FYNNEI. Here the CDR3 reads CASSDAGDFYEQYF. Written as DNA, the CDR3 is TGTGCCAGCAGTGATGCAGGGGACTTCTACGAGCAGTACTTC.

The chain recombines TRBV6-2 or TRBV6-3 with TRBJ1-2; the match to TRBD1 covers 7 bases. The CDR3 consists of 16 residues. Germline CDR1 and CDR2: MNHEY and SVGEGT. J lost 0 bases, V lost 0 bases, and 4 bases had no gene match. CDR3 region: CASSYSGTDTNYGYTF. In DNA form, the CDR3 reads TGTGCCAGCAGTTACTCCGGGACAGATACTAACTATGGCTACACCTTC.

The chain combines TRBV28 with TRBJ2-5, with D perhaps TRBD2 (6 bases). From germline, CDR1 is MDHEN and CDR2 SYDVKM. The ends were cut back, 5 bases at V and 4 bases at J, with 8 bases in the middle. The CDR3 is 12 residues long. The CDR3 DNA is TGTGCCAGCAGTCGGGGACTAGAGACCCAGTACTTC. Translating gives CASSRGLETQYF.

CDR3 in DNA: TGTGCCAGCAGCCAAGAGCTCTACGAGCAGTACTTC. It specifies CASSQELYEQYF. This sequence joins TRBV3-1 (or the pseudogene TRBV3-2) and TRBJ2-7, with D unclear. Germline loops: CDR1 LGHDT, CDR2 YNNKEL (reference sequence). The CDR3 consists of 12 residues. With 0 bases removed from V and 3 bases from J, the gap between germline ends came to 3 bases.

J is TRBJ2-2 and V is TRBV28, with D uncertain. CDR1 is MDHEN, CDR2 SYDVKM, per germline. The ends were cut back, 3 bases at V and 4 bases at J, with 15 bases in the middle. The CDR3 is made up of 16 amino acids. CDR3 bases: TGTGCCAGCAGTTTCGGTGGCAGCATAGGCACCGGGGAGCTGTTTTTT. As protein: CASSFGGSIGTGELFF.

This sequence joins TRBV7-4 and TRBJ2-7; D gene uncertain. V was cut by 7 bases and J by 2 bases, with 15 bases left in between. Germline V CDR1 and CDR2: SGHVT, SQSDAQ. This CDR3 has 14 amino acids. The chain's CDR3 is CASTLGGFTYEQYF. The CDR3, as DNA: TGTGCCAGCACCCTGGGTGGGTTTACCTACGAGCAGTACTTC.

The V gene is TRBV3-1 (or the pseudogene TRBV3-2), the J gene TRBJ2-7; 10 nucleotides agree with TRBD1. The CDR3 is made up of 15 amino acids. The V segment lost 8 bases and the J segment 2 bases; nucleotides outside the gene matches: 9. The germline CDR1 and CDR2 sequences are LGHDT and YNNKEL (reference sequence). The CDR3 spells CASARGQGIAYEQYF. The CDR3 coding sequence is TGTGCCAGCGCCCGGGGACAGGGGATTGCCTACGAGCAGTACTTC.

The rearrangement links TRBV18 to TRBJ1-4; D perhaps matches TRBD1 (5 bases). Trimming left V 3 bases short and J 8 bases short, with 16 bases between. This CDR3 is 15 amino acids long. Germline V gives CDR1 KGHSH, CDR2 LQKENI. The CDR3 region has the DNA TGTGCCAGCTCACCCCCCATGGGGGGAGGAGAAAAACTGTTTTTT. Amino acids: CASSPPMGGGEKLFF.

V and J are TRBV3-1 (or the pseudogene TRBV3-2) and TRBJ1-2; TRBD1 might be the D (6 bases). The CDR3 runs 16 residues. The germline V gene has CDR1 LGHDT and CDR2 YNNKEL (reference sequence). V was cut by 7 bases and J by 4 bases, with 22 bases left in between. For the CDR3, the DNA is TGTGCCAGCAAGCAACACGGGAACCGGGACACCTATGGCTACACCTTC. Translating it yields CASKQHGNRDTYGYTF.